A selection of T cell receptor beta chains follows, all from one sample in a study of Graves' ophthalmopathy and Graves' hyperthyroidism. TCRdb ran MiXCR on the multiplex PCR reads and lists one entry per CDR3 protein. The table has about 400,000 distinct CDR3 sequences, approximately 16% seen once. The sequenced sample consisted of peripheral blood. The receptors here all came from a woman aged 18-29 years with Graves' ophthalmopathy. CDR3s include the opening cysteine and the closing phenylalanine or tryptophan. A D gene is named only where the DNA matches it firmly. Expanded clones get a size class; other rows say once, few or many, or leave the size out.

abundance | j_gene | v_gene | len | d_gene | CDR3aa | CDR3nt
many | TRBJ1-2 | TRBV4-3 | 14 | - | CASSQGVTDYGYTF | TGCGCCAGCAGCCAAGGGGTAACTGACTATGGCTACACCTTC
many | TRBJ1-2 | TRBV12-3/TRBV12-4 | 15 | TRBD1 | CASSMGTGWDYGYTF | TGTGCCAGCAGTATGGGGACAGGGTGGGACTATGGCTACACCTTC
many | TRBJ2-4 | TRBV18 | 15 | - | CASSLTTGEGNIQYF | TGTGCCAGCTCACTTACGACAGGGGAGGGAAACATTCAGTACTTC
many | TRBJ2-7 | TRBV6-1 | 11 | - | CASSGPAEQYF | TGTGCCAGCAGTGGGCCGGCCGAGCAGTACTTC
many | TRBJ1-2 | TRBV6-1 | 14 | - | CASSEDRRGYGYTF | TGTGCCAGCAGTGAAGATAGAAGGGGGTATGGCTACACCTTC
many | TRBJ1-1 | TRBV19 | 11 | - | CASSVETEAFF | TGTGCCAGTAGTGTGGAGACTGAAGCTTTCTTT
many | TRBJ1-3 | TRBV5-6 | 15 | - | CASSLGGLVGNTIYF | TGTGCCAGCAGCTTGGGCGGGCTAGTTGGAAACACCATATATTTT
many | TRBJ2-2 | TRBV7-3 | 16 | - | CASSAHMGGTPGELFF | TGTGCCAGCAGCGCCCACATGGGGGGAACCCCCGGGGAGCTGTTTTTT
many | TRBJ1-1 | TRBV20-1 | 16 | - | CSATSPGRGAKTEAFF | TGCAGTGCTACCTCGCCCGGGAGAGGGGCTAAGACTGAAGCTTTCTTT
many | TRBJ2-7 | TRBV6-2/TRBV6-3 | 16 | - | CASGVMKGLFSYEQYF | TGTGCCAGCGGGGTAATGAAGGGGCTGTTCTCCTACGAGCAGTACTTC
many | TRBJ1-2 | TRBV7-2 | 14 | TRBD1 | CASSLTTGRYGYTF | TGTGCCAGCAGCTTAACGACAGGGAGATATGGCTACACCTTC
many | TRBJ2-7 | TRBV11-1 | 11 | - | CASSFAGEQYF | TGTGCCAGCAGCTTCGCGGGCGAGCAGTACTTC
many | TRBJ2-7 | TRBV11-2 | 14 | TRBD1 | CASSLGDRAHEQYF | TGTGCCAGCAGCTTAGGTGACAGGGCTCACGAGCAGTACTTC
many | TRBJ1-1 | TRBV4-3 | 12 | - | CASSQGNTEAFF | TGTGCCAGCAGCCAGGGGAACACTGAAGCTTTCTTT
many | TRBJ1-3 | TRBV11-2 | 16 | - | CASSPELTVSGNTIYF | TGTGCCAGCAGCCCGGAATTGACAGTGTCTGGAAACACCATATATTTT
many | TRBJ1-3 | TRBV29-1 | 15 | - | CSVEDRSNSGNTIYF | TGCAGCGTTGAAGATAGAAGCAACTCTGGAAACACCATATATTTT
many | TRBJ2-3 | TRBV10-2 | 15 | - | CASSDGGGLSDTQYF | TGCGCCAGCAGTGATGGCGGGGGCCTCAGCGATACGCAGTATTTT
- | TRBJ2-5 | TRBV2 | 13 | - | CASSEQGGETQYF | TGTGCCAGCAGTGAACAGGGAGGAGAGACCCAGTACTTC
many | TRBJ1-3 | TRBV7-2 | 16 | - | CASSVADTDNVNAIYF | TGTGCCAGCAGCGTAGCAGACACGGATAATGTAAACGCCATATATTTT